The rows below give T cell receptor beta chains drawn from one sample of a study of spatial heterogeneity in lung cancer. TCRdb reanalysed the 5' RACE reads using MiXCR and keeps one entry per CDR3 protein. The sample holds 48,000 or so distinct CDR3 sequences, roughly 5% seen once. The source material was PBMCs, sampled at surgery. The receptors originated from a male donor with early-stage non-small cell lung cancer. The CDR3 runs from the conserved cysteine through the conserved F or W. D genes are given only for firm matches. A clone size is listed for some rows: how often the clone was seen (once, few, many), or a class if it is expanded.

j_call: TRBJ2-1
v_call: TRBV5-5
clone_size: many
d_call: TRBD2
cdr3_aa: CASSLVAGAYNEQFF
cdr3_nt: TGTGCCAGCAGCTTAGTAGCGGGAGCTTACAATGAGCAGTTCTTC

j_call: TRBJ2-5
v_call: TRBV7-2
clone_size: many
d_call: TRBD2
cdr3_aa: CASSPWTRTSGETQYF
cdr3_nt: TGTGCCAGCAGCCCCTGGACTAGAACCTCGGGGGAGACCCAGTACTTC

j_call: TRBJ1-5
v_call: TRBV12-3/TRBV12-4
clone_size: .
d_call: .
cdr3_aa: CASSFEQTGRNQPQHF
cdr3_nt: TGTGCCAGCAGTTTTGAGCAAACAGGTAGGAATCAGCCCCAGCATTTT

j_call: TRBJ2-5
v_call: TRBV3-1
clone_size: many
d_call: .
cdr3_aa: CASSHRDQETQYF
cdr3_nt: TGTGCCAGCAGCCACCGGGATCAAGAGACCCAGTACTTC

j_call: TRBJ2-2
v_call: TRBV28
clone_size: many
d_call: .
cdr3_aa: CASSPPRPGELFF
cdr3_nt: TGTGCCAGCAGTCCCCCCAGGCCCGGGGAGCTGTTTTTT

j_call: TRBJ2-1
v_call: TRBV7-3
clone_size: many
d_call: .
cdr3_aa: CASSLMISPTSYNEQFF
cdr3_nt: TGTGCCAGCAGCTTAATGATTAGCCCCACCTCCTACAATGAGCAGTTCTTC

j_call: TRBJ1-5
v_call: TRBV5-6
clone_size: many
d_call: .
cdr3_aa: CASSLTPNQPQHF
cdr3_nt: TGTGCCAGCAGCCTGACACCTAATCAGCCCCAGCATTTT

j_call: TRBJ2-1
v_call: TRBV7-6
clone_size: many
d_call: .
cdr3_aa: CASSYDYYNEQFF
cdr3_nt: TGTGCCAGCAGCTACGACTACTACAATGAGCAGTTCTTC

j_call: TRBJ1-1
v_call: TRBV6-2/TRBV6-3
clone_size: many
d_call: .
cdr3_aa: CASKSFGTEAFF
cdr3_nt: TGTGCCAGCAAGAGTTTTGGTACTGAAGCTTTCTTT

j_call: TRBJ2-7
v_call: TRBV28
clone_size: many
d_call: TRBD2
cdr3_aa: CASRRGSRYEQYF
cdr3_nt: TGTGCCAGCAGGCGCGGGAGCCGCTACGAGCAGTACTTC

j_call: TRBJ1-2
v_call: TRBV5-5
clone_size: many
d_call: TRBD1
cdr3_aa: CASILSQGANYGYTF
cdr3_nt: TGTGCCAGCATTCTCTCACAGGGGGCAAACTATGGCTACACCTTC